Given below is one TCR beta chain in context. Antigen unknown. These data belong to a study of cytomegalovirus exposure and HLA in healthy donors. Looking at the study overall: Researchers found that approximately 80% of some 400 genotyped donors fell within the Caucasian-associated ancestry cluster.

Whole-study results and caveats: The majority of CMV-associated TCR beta chains were reported as apparently HLA-restricted in a later analysis.

PCR was performed using 60 Vbeta and 13 Jbeta primers. Sequenced by immunoSEQ multiplex PCR; TCRdb stores in-frame clones only, minus some. Altogether around 97,000 clones are present, 73% being singletons, with the ten largest covering roughly 3.5%. Germline CDR1 reads SGDLS; CDR2 reads YYNGEE. The ends were cut back, 1 base at V and 7 bases at J, with 9 bases in the middle. This CDR3 has 14 amino acids. This clonotype originated in a man aged 40-49 years in good health and CMV-seronegative. The gene calls are TRBV9 and TRBJ1-6; D is perhaps TRBD1 (6 bases). Material: PBMCs. The CDR3 DNA reads as TGTGCCAGCAGCGTAAGGGGGAACAATTCACCCCTCCACTTT. Its translation: CASSVRGNNSPLHF. The full variable domain, in which reference TRBV9 and TRBJ1-6 provide the parts outside the CDR3, is DSGVTQTPKHLITATGQRVTLRCSPRSGDLSVYWYQQSLDQGLQFLIQYYNGEERAKGNILERFSAQQFPDLHSELNLSSLELGDSALYFCASSVRGNNSPLHFGNGTRLTVT.